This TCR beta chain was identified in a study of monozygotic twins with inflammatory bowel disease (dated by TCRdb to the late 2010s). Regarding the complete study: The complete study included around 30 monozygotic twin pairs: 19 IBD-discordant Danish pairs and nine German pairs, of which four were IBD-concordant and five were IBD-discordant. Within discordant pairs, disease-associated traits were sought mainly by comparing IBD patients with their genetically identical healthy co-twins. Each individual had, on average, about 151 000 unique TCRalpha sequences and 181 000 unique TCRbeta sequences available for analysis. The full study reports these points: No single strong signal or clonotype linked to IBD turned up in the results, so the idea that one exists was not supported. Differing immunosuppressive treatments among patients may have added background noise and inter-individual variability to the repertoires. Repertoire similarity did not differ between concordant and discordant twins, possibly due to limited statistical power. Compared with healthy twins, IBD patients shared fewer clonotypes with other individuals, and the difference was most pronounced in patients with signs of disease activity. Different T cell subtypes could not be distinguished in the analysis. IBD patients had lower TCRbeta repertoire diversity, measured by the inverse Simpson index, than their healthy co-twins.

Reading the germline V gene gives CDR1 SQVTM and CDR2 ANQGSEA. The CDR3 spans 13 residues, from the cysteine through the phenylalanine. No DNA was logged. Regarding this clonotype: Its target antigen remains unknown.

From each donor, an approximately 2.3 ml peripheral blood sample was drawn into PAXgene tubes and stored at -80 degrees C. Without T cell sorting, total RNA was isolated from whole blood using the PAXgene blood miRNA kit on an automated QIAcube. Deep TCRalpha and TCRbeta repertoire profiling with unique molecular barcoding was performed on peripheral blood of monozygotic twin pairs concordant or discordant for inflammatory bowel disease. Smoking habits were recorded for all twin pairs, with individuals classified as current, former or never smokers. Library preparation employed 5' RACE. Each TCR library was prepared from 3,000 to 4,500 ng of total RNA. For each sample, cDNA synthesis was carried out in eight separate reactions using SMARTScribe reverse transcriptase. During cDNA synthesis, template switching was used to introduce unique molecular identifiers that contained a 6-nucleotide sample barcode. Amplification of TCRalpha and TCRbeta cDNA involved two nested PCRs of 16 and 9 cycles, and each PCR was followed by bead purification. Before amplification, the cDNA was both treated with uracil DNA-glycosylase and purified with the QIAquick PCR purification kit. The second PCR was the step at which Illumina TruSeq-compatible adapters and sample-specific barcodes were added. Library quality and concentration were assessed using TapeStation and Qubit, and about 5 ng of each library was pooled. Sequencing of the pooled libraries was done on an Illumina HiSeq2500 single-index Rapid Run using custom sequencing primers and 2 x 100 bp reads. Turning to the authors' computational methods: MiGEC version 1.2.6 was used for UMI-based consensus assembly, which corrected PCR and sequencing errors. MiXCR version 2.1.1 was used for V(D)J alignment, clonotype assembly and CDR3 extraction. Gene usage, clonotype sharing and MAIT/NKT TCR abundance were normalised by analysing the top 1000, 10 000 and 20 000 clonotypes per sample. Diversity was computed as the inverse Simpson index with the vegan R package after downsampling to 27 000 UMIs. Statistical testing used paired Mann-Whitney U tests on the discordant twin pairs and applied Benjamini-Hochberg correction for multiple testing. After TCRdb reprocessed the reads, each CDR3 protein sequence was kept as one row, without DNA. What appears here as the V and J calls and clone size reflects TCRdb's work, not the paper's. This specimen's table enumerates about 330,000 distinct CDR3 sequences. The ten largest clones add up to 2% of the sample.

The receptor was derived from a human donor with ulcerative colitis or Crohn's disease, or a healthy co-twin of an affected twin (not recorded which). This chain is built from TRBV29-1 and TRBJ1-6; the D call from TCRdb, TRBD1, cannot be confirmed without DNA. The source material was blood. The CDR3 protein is CSVRTGGDSPLHF.